These T cell receptor beta chains were read from a single sample in a study of identical twins. MiXCR, run by TCRdb on the 5' RACE reads, gives a single entry per CDR3 protein. This repertoire shows about 1.7 million distinct CDR3 sequences, about 31% found once; its top ten account for more than 0.25%. The sample consisted of cord blood. The source is a newborn girl in good health. CDR3s include the opening cysteine and the closing phenylalanine or tryptophan. D genes are given only for firm matches. Size is omitted from some rows. Given values are once, few, many or a class for expanded clones.

j_call,v_call,d_call,clone_size,cdr3_nt,cdr3_aa
TRBJ2-1,TRBV12-3/TRBV12-4,NA,many,TGTGCCAGCAGTTTAGTGCGATCTGAGCAGTTCTTC,CASSLVRSEQFF
TRBJ2-3,TRBV30,NA,NA,TGTGCCTGGAGTAGGCAACGAGTGCAGTATTTT,CAWSRQRVQYF
TRBJ2-3,TRBV20-1,NA,NA,TGCAGTGCTAGCCCCGCTCTAGCGAACACAGATACGCAGTATTTT,CSASPALANTDTQYF
TRBJ2-5,TRBV20-1,NA,NA,TGCAGTTGCCCTCAACTAGGGAGCCAAGAGACCCAGTACTTC,CSCPQLGSQETQYF
TRBJ2-4,TRBV3-1,TRBD2,NA,TGTGCCAGCAGCCAAGGGACTAGCGGTGAAAACATTCAGTACTTC,CASSQGTSGENIQYF
TRBJ2-7,TRBV5-1,NA,NA,TGCGCCAGCAGCTTGTGGCGGACCTCCTACGAGCAGTACTTC,CASSLWRTSYEQYF
TRBJ2-1,TRBV4-2,NA,few,TGTGCCAGCAGCCAAGGCCCCGCTAACTCCTACAATGAGCAGTTCTTC,CASSQGPANSYNEQFF
TRBJ2-3,TRBV20-1,NA,few,TGCAGTGCTAGTCAGGAAGGGGGCACAGATACGCAGTATTTT,CSASQEGGTDTQYF
TRBJ1-1,TRBV14,NA,NA,TGTGCCAGCAGTCAAGGTGTTGAAGCTTTCTTT,CASSQGVEAFF
TRBJ2-3,TRBV20-1,NA,NA,TGCAGTGCCCGAAGGGCAGGGGTTAGCACAGATACGCAGTATTTT,CSARRAGVSTDTQYF
TRBJ2-1,TRBV5-1,NA,NA,TGCGCCAGCGGGACGGCTAGCTCCTACGAGCAGTTCTTC,CASGTASSYEQFF
TRBJ2-2,TRBV14,TRBD1,NA,TGTGCCAGCAGCCAAAACCCAGGGGGCGTTGGGGAGCTGTTTTTT,CASSQNPGGVGELFF
TRBJ2-1,TRBV6-2/TRBV6-3,TRBD2,few,TGTGCCAGCAGTTACCAGCGGCCGGGACTAGCTTTCTACAATGAGCAGTTCTTC,CASSYQRPGLAFYNEQFF
TRBJ2-4,TRBV5-4,NA,few,TGTGCCAGCAGCTTGGGGGGGGCAGGAGCCAAAAACATTCAGTACTTC,CASSLGGAGAKNIQYF
TRBJ2-3,TRBV25-1,TRBD2,few,TGTGCCAGCAGTGAACCCACTAGCGGCCCTCTCACAGATACGCAGTATTTT,CASSEPTSGPLTDTQYF
TRBJ2-3,TRBV29-1,NA,once,TGCAGCGCTGAAAGCCAGGGGTTGAAAACGCAGTATTTT,CSAESQGLKTQYF
TRBJ2-3,TRBV7-6,NA,NA,TGTGCCAGCAGCACCTCACGAGATACGCAGTATTTT,CASSTSRDTQYF
TRBJ2-5,TRBV4-2,TRBD2,NA,TGTGCCAGCAGCGGACTAGTTGGCCAAGAGACCCAGTACTTC,CASSGLVGQETQYF
TRBJ2-3,TRBV24-1,NA,NA,TGTGCCACCAGTGATTTATGGTCAGATGCGCAGTATTTT,CATSDLWSDAQYF
TRBJ2-3,TRBV19,TRBD1,few,TGTGCCATTTCTCGGACAGGGACCACAGATACGCAGTATTTT,CAISRTGTTDTQYF
TRBJ2-6,TRBV5-1,TRBD1,few,TGCGCCAGCAGCCCATCGGGACAGGAGATCTCTGGGGCCAACGTCCTGACTTTC,CASSPSGQEISGANVLTF
TRBJ2-7,TRBV12-3/TRBV12-4,NA,NA,TGTGCCAGCAGGCGTAGGGACTCCCTCTCCTACGAGCAGTACTTC,CASRRRDSLSYEQYF
TRBJ2-5,TRBV20-1,NA,NA,TGCAGTGAGGGCTCACAAGAGACCCAGTACTTC,CSEGSQETQYF
TRBJ1-1,TRBV12-3/TRBV12-4,TRBD1,NA,TGTGCCAGCACCGGGACAGTGGCGAACACTGAAGCTTTCTTT,CASTGTVANTEAFF
TRBJ1-5,TRBV20-1,NA,NA,TGCAGTGCTAGAGAGGTGGGAGGGAATCAGCCCCAGCATTTT,CSAREVGGNQPQHF
TRBJ1-5,TRBV20-1,NA,NA,TGCAGTGCTAGAGATCGATGGTCGGGAGGGCAGCCCCAGCATTTT,CSARDRWSGGQPQHF
TRBJ2-1,TRBV10-3,NA,NA,TGTGCCATCAGCGGTCTCGGGGGATGGGACAGCTCCTACAATGAGCAGTTCTTC,CAISGLGGWDSSYNEQFF
TRBJ1-2,TRBV24-1,NA,many,TGTGCCACCAGTGAAGGATCTAACTATGGCTACACCTTC,CATSEGSNYGYTF
TRBJ2-2,TRBV5-1,NA,NA,TGCGCCAGCAGCATTTCAGGGGCCGGGGAGCTGTTTTTT,CASSISGAGELFF
TRBJ2-2,TRBV6-6,NA,NA,TGTGCCAGCAGCGCCGAAGGGAGTGGCGGGGAGCTGTTTTTT,CASSAEGSGGELFF
TRBJ2-1,TRBV12-3/TRBV12-4,NA,NA,TGTGCCAGCAGTTTAAACCTAGCTCGGAATGAGCAGTTCTTC,CASSLNLARNEQFF
TRBJ1-2,TRBV5-1,NA,many,TGCGCCAGCAGCTTGGGGCGCGGCTTAAACTATGGCTACACCTTC,CASSLGRGLNYGYTF
TRBJ1-5,TRBV12-3/TRBV12-4,NA,few,TGTGCCAGCAGTTTAAAGCGTCAGGGGTCTCAGCCCCAGCATTTT,CASSLKRQGSQPQHF
TRBJ2-2,TRBV3-1,NA,NA,TGTGCCAGCAGCCAAGGAAGCGGAAGGAACACCGGGGAGCTGTTTTTT,CASSQGSGRNTGELFF
TRBJ2-7,TRBV9,TRBD2,few,TGTGCCAGCAGCGTAGTCGGGGGGGCTTGGAATGAGCAGTACTTC,CASSVVGGAWNEQYF
TRBJ2-7,TRBV7-9,NA,NA,TGTGCCAGCAACTATACAGGCGACGAGCAGTACTTC,CASNYTGDEQYF
TRBJ1-2,TRBV21-1,NA,few,TGTGCCAGCAGCAAAGCAGGACAGAGCCAAATCTATGGCTACACCTTC,CASSKAGQSQIYGYTF